This TCR beta chain was obtained from a study of identical twins. In regard to this clonotype: Its cognate antigen is unknown.

V shed 0 bases and J shed 8 bases, with 15 bases lying between them. The CDR3 extends over 15 amino acids. Germline V gene sequence: CDR1 SGDLS, CDR2 YYNGEE. TCRdb re-called the 5' RACE reads through MiXCR, storing one row per CDR3 protein. In the table there are some 570,000 distinct CDR3 sequences, around 20% of which are singletons. Whole-study results and caveats: A partial confounding effect on zero-insertion analyses could come from invariant MAIT and iNKT cells.

A further study also used this sample, focusing on yellow fever vaccine responses in identical twins.

The sequence derives from a woman between 18 and 29 years old in good health. Sequences were obtained from CD4+ T cells sorted from blood. The chain couples TRBV9 to TRBJ2-1; maybe TRBD2 (6 bases). CDR3 region: CASSVDGSGFYEQFF. The CDR3 coding sequence is TGTGCCAGCAGCGTAGACGGGAGTGGTTTCTATGAGCAGTTCTTC.